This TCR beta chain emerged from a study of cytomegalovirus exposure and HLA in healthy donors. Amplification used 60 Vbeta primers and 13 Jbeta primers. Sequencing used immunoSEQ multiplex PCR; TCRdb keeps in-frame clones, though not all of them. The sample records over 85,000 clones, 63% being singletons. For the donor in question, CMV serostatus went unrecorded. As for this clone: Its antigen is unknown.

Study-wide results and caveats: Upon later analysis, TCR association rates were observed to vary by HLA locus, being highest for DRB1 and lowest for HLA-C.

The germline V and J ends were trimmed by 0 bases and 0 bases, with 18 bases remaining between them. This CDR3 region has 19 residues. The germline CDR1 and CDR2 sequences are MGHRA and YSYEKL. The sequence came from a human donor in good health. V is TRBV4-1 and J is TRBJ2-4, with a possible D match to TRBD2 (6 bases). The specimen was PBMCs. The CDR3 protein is CASSQESVASELAKNIQYF. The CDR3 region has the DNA TGCGCCAGCAGCCAAGAGTCCGTAGCTAGCGAACTAGCCAAAAACATTCAGTACTTC.